Each of the 16 T cell receptor beta chains below was sequenced from the same sample in a study of blood T cell repertoires in COVID-19. TCRdb's copy holds only in-frame clones and misses some; the assay was immunoSEQ multiplex PCR. This table holds approximately 290,000 clones, roughly 90% found once. The sequenced material came from peripheral blood. Every receptor here comes from a man between 25 and 39 years old with acute or convalescent COVID-19.

This clone came up once. This chain joins TRBV19 and TRBJ2-7; D may be TRBD1 (5 bases). There are 13 residues in the CDR3. Germline CDR1 is LNHDA and CDR2 is SQIVND (reference sequence). The V end lost 5 bases, the J end lost 2 bases, and 10 bases lay between the germline ends. The CDR3 protein is CASSQGKPYEQYF. The CDR3 nucleotides read TGTGCCAGTAGTCAGGGCAAACCCTACGAGCAGTACTTC. The full variable domain, with the rest looked up from reference TRBV19 and TRBJ2-7, is DGGITQSPKYLFRKEGQNVTLSCEQNLNHDAMYWYRQDPGQGLRLIYYSQIVNDFQKGDIAEGYSVSREKKESFPLTVTSAQKNPTAFYLCASSQGKPYEQYFGPGTRLTVT.

V usage is TRBV6-8 and J usage is TRBJ2-3; 12 nucleotides agree with TRBD2. Germline V gene data show CDR1 as MNHGY and CDR2 as SAAAGT. The CDR3 extends over 20 amino acids. V lost 5 bases and J lost 6; bases outside the gene matches: 21. The CDR3 nucleotides read TGTGCCAGCAGTAGAGCTAGCGGGGGGGCGGTATATAACAGGTTCGATACGCAGTATTTT. Protein sequence: CASSRASGGAVYNRFDTQYF.

The CDR3 sequence: CATKGGNQPQHF. CDR3 nucleotides: TGTGCCACTAAAGGGGGTAATCAGCCCCAGCATTTT. The J gene is TRBJ1-5, the V gene TRBV28, with D possibly being TRBD1 (6 bases). Germline V CDR1 and CDR2: MDHEN, SYDVKM. There are 12 residues in the CDR3. V shed 10 bases and J shed 4 bases, with 11 bases lying between them. Supplemented by reference TRBV28 and TRBJ1-5, the full variable domain reads DVKVTQSSRYLVKRTGEKVFLECVQDMDHENMFWYRQDPGLGLRLIYFSYDVKMKEKGDIPEGYSVSREKKERFSLILESASTNQTSMYLCATKGGNQPQHFGDGTRLSIL.

The chain combines TRBV19 with TRBJ2-7; 12 bases match TRBD2. The V gene's germline CDR1 is LNHDA and CDR2 SQIVND (reference sequence). CDR3 length: 18 amino acids. Trimming took 1 base from V and 2 from J; bases not matched to a gene: 9. CDR3 protein: CASSIASGGAQRPYEQYF. CDR3 bases: TGTGCCAGTAGTATAGCTAGCGGGGGGGCCCAGAGACCCTACGAGCAGTACTTC.

The chain links TRBV24-1 to TRBJ2-1; tentative D call: TRBD1 (7 bases). With 5 bases removed from V and 3 bases from J, the gap between germline ends came to 19 bases. Per germline, CDR1 KGHDR and CDR2 SFDVKD. The length of the CDR3 is 17 residues. This chain's CDR3 is CATSGQEGGQYYNEQFF. CDR3 coding DNA: TGTGCCACCAGTGGCCAGGAGGGGGGACAGTACTACAATGAGCAGTTCTTC.

The V call is TRBV19, the J call TRBJ2-1; 9 bases fit TRBD2. The trim removed 3 bases at V and 4 bases at J, leaving 7 bases unmatched. The CDR3 is 16 amino acids. Germline CDR1 LNHDA, CDR2 SQIVND (reference sequence). CDR3 nucleotide sequence: TGTGCCAGTAGTATCCCCTCCCTAGCGGGATACAATGAGCAGTTCTTC. Encoded protein: CASSIPSLAGYNEQFF.

The V gene is TRBV5-1, the J gene TRBJ2-2; tentative D call: TRBD2 (5 bases). Per germline, CDR1 SGHRS and CDR2 YFSETQ. The CDR3 sequence is 15 residues long. Deletions cut 1 base from V and 9 bases from J, with 16 bases between. This CDR3 is CASSLLTRSGRELFF. The CDR3 nucleotides are TGCGCCAGCAGCTTGCTCACTAGATCGGGGAGGGAGCTGTTTTTT.

The DNA of the CDR3 is TGTGCCAGCAGTTTATGGCCGAGAACCTACGAGCAGTACTTC. Translation: CASSLWPRTYEQYF. This chain uses TRBV28 with TRBJ2-7; D not certain. The CDR3 contains 14 residues. V lost 0 bases and J lost 2, with 8 bases in between. Germline V gene lookup returns CDR1 MDHEN and CDR2 SYDVKM.

This chain joins TRBV28 and TRBJ1-4; possible D gene TRBD1, 6 bases. The germline V gene has CDR1 MDHEN and CDR2 SYDVKM. V lost 9 bases to trimming and J lost 4 bases, with 15 bases between them. The CDR3 extends over 14 amino acids. The CDR3 nucleotides are TGTGCCAGTGGACTCAGGGGTGGTAATGAAAAACTGTTTTTT. Amino acid sequence: CASGLRGGNEKLFF.

This chain joins TRBV4-1 and TRBJ1-4; TRBD1 agrees at 8 bases. CDR3 length: 15 residues. Trimming cost V 0 bases and J 8 bases; bases outside gene matches: 5. Per the germline V gene, CDR1 is MGHRA and CDR2 is YSYEKL. The CDR3 sequence: CASSQDDRGIEKLFF. The CDR3 DNA reads TGCGCCAGCAGCCAAGACGACAGGGGAATCGAAAAACTGTTTTTT.

The rearrangement links TRBV2 to TRBJ1-1; D unresolved. CDR3 length equals 13 residues. The germline V gene encodes CDR1 SNHLY and CDR2 FYNNEI. V was clipped by 6 bases and J by 0 bases, with 8 bases between them. The CDR3 loop is CASSKQLNTEAFF. The CDR3 DNA is TGTGCCAGCAGCAAACAGTTGAACACTGAAGCTTTCTTT.

V gene TRBV5-1 combines with J gene TRBJ2-1; 10 bases are a match to TRBD2. Germline V gene lookup returns CDR1 SGHRS and CDR2 YFSETQ. This CDR3 spans 17 amino acids. J lost 5 bases, V lost 4 bases, and 12 bases had no gene match. DNA for the CDR3: TGCGCCAGCAGCCGCACCCCTGCTAGCGGGAGCAACAATGAGCAGTTCTTC. Translation gives CASSRTPASGSNNEQFF.

V and J are TRBV18 and TRBJ2-1, with 8 bases that match TRBD2. Germline V gene sequence: CDR1 KGHSH, CDR2 LQKENI. Trimming cost V 3 bases and J 6 bases; bases outside gene matches: 1. The CDR3 is 13 amino acids. The CDR3: CASSPGTSNEQFF. The CDR3 DNA follows: TGTGCCAGCTCACCCGGGACTAGCAATGAGCAGTTCTTC.

The rearrangement uses TRBV25-1 and TRBJ1-1, with TRBD1 identical over 7 bases. V lost 6 bases to trimming and J lost 3 bases; unmatched junction nucleotides: 10. CDR1 and CDR2 (germline): MGHDK, SYGVNS. CDR3 length: 15 amino acids. CDR3 nucleotide sequence: TGTGCCAGCAGGCGGGACAGTGGAACTTACACTGAAGCTTTCTTT. Amino acids: CASRRDSGTYTEAFF.

V usage is TRBV13 and J usage is TRBJ2-5; no definite D call. This CDR3 spans 16 amino acids. The V gene's germline CDR1 is PRHDT and CDR2 FYEKMQ (reference sequence). Trimming removed 0 bases at V and 7 bases at J, with 18 bases between. The CDR3 reads CASSLGDFSFKGTQYF. The CDR3 coding sequence is TGTGCCAGCAGCTTAGGAGACTTTAGTTTTAAAGGGACCCAGTACTTC. Supplemented by reference TRBV13 and TRBJ2-5, the full variable domain reads AAGVIQSPRHLIKEKRETATLKCYPIPRHDTVYWYQQGPGQDPQFLISFYEKMQSDKGSIPDRFSAQQFSDYHSELNMSSLELGDSALYFCASSLGDFSFKGTQYFGPGTRLLVL.

The J gene is TRBJ1-5, the V gene TRBV28; D gene ambiguous. The CDR3 totals 18 residues. V lost 3 bases and J lost 4, with 22 bases in between. Looked up from germline, CDR1 is MDHEN and CDR2 is SYDVKM. CDR3 region: CASSFPREFPLPNQPQHF. Written as DNA, the CDR3 is TGTGCCAGCAGTTTCCCGAGGGAATTCCCACTACCTAATCAGCCCCAGCATTTT.